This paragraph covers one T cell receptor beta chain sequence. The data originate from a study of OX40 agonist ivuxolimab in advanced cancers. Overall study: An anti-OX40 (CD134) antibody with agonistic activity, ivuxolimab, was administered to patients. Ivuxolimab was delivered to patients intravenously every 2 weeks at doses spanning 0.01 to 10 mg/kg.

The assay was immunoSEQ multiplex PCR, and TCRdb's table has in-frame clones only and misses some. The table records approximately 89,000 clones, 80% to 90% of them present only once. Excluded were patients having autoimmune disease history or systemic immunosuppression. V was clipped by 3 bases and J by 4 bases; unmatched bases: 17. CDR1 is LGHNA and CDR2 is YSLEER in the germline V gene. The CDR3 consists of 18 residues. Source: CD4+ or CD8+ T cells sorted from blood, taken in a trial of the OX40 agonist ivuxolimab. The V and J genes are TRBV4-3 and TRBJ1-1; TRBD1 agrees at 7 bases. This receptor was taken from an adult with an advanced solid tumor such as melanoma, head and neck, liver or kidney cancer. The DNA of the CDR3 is TGCGCCAGCAGCCACAGAGCGACAGGGTCGGCAAGTGTCACTGAAGCTTTCTTT. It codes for CASSHRATGSASVTEAFF.